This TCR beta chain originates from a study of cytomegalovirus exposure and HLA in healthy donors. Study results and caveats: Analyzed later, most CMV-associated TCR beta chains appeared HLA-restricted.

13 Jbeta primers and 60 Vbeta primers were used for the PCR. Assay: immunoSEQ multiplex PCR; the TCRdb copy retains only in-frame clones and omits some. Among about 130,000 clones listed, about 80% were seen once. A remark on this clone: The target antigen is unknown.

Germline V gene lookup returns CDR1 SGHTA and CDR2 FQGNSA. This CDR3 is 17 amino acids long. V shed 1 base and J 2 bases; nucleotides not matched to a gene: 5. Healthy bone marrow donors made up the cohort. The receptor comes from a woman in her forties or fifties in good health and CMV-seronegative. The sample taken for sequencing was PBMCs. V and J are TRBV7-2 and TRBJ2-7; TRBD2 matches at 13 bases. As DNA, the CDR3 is TGTGCCAGCAGCTTAGGGACTAGCGGGAGTACGGCCTACGAGCAGTACGTC. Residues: CASSLGTSGSTAYEQYV.